These 17 T cell receptor beta chains were sequenced from one sample in a study of T cells in Graves' hyperthyroidism and ophthalmopathy. Amplified regions were TCR beta CDR3 sequences from RNA transcripts. Using the HTBI primer set, a first-round RT-PCR was run on the TCR CDR3. Using its own MiXCR run on the multiplex PCR reads, TCRdb lists one record per CDR3 protein. The table has hundreds of thousands of distinct CDR3 sequences, roughly 46% seen once. The sample was peripheral blood or thyroid tissue (not recorded which). These TCRs come from a woman between 18 and 29 years old with Graves' hyperthyroidism.

The chain uses TRBV25-1 and TRBJ1-4; 8 nucleotides match TRBD1. Germline CDR1 reads MGHDK; CDR2 reads SYGVNS. V lost 11 bases to trimming and J lost 7 bases; unmatched junction nucleotides: 9. This CDR3 has 13 residues. CDR3 nucleotides: TGTGCCGGGACAGGCCTCTGGAGTGAAAAACTGTTTTTT. As protein: CAGTGLWSEKLFF.

In this sample, this clonotype turned up a few times. At one of its ends the junction is not consistent with the germline gene, which may arise from a read error. The chain employs TRBV10-3 and TRBJ1-5; TRBD1 matches at 11 bases. Germline CDR1 reads ENHRY; CDR2 reads SYGVKD. The CDR3 spans 15 residues. Here the CDR3 DNA reads TGTGCCAGCAGTGAGGGACAGGGGGTAAACCAGCCCCAGCATTTT. It translates to CASSEGQGVNQPQHF.

This clonotype was seen a handful of times. The V and J genes are TRBV9 and TRBJ2-5; a possible D gene is TRBD2 (5 bases). The CDR3 has 15 amino acids. The germline V gene has CDR1 SGDLS and CDR2 YYNGEE. With 6 bases removed from V and 3 bases from J, the gap between germline ends came to 18 bases. The CDR3 sequence: CASTPRAVTEETQYF. CDR3 sequence (DNA): TGTGCCAGCACCCCGAGGGCCGTTACTGAAGAGACCCAGTACTTC.

V usage is TRBV7-8 and J usage is TRBJ2-7; D is tentatively TRBD1 or TRBD2 (5 bases each). Trimming took 4 bases from V and 9 from J, leaving 19 bases between them. The CDR3 loop spans 14 amino acids. Germline lookup yields CDR1 SGHVS and CDR2 FQNEAQ. DNA for the CDR3: TGTGCCAGCAGCTCCGAAATGGGACCCCCCGCGCAGTACTTC. Its translation is CASSSEMGPPAQYF.

The chain is built from TRBV4-3 and TRBJ2-7; 10 bases fit TRBD1. V shed 0 bases, J shed 6 bases, and the junction held 8 bases outside the gene matches. This CDR3 is 16 amino acids long. Germline loops: CDR1 LGHNA, CDR2 YSLEER. The CDR3 DNA is TGCGCCAGCAGCCAAGAGAGTCGTGACAGGGGGCGCGAGCAGTACTTC. Its translation: CASSQESRDRGREQYF.

This chain joins TRBV9 and TRBJ2-7; D might be TRBD1 (5 bases). CDR3 length equals 14 residues. Germline V lookup: CDR1 SGDLS, CDR2 YYNGEE. Trimming cost V 4 bases and J 1 base, with 12 bases left between them. The CDR3 DNA reads TGTGCCAGCAGCCGACAGTTATCATCCTACGAGCAGTACTTC. It is translated as CASSRQLSSYEQYF. The entire variable domain, with the rest obtained from reference TRBV9 and TRBJ2-7, is as follows: DSGVTQTPKHLITATGQRVTLRCSPRSGDLSVYWYQQSLDQGLQFLIQYYNGEERAKGNILERFSAQQFPDLHSELNLSSLELGDSALYFCASSRQLSSYEQYFGPGTRLTVT.

The V call is TRBV20-1, the J call TRBJ2-5; D remains unclear. V was trimmed by 3 bases and J by 7 bases, leaving 9 bases between them. Germline V gene data show CDR1 as DFQATT and CDR2 as SNEGSKA (reference sequence). The CDR3 loop spans 11 amino acids. CDR3 in amino acids: CSARSSGTQYF. As DNA, the CDR3 is TGCAGTGCTAGGTCCAGTGGGACCCAGTACTTC.

The chain recombines TRBV25-1 with TRBJ1-2; weak D call: TRBD1 (5 bases). Germline V CDR1 and CDR2: MGHDK, SYGVNS. The CDR3 has 15 residues. With 4 bases removed from V and 0 bases from J, the gap between germline ends came to 12 bases. This CDR3 reads CASSARSTANYGYTF. The DNA of the CDR3 is TGTGCCAGCAGTGCTAGGTCGACAGCTAACTATGGCTACACCTTC.

The chain uses TRBV20-1 and TRBJ2-3; a possible D gene is TRBD1 (5 bases). The CDR3 totals 12 residues. The germline CDR1 and CDR2 sequences are DFQATT and SNEGSKA (reference sequence). V was clipped by 3 bases and J by 4 bases, with 8 bases between them. The CDR3 nucleotides read TGCAGTGCTAGCCCAGGGCCAGATACGCAGTATTTT. This codes for CSASPGPDTQYF.

A few counts support this clonotype. This chain uses TRBV24-1 with TRBJ2-7, with 11 bases lining up with TRBD1. The CDR3 consists of 17 residues. With V trimmed by 2 bases and J by 4 bases, 9 bases remained unmatched. From germline, CDR1 is KGHDR and CDR2 SFDVKD. The DNA of the CDR3 is TGTGCCACCAGTGATTCACTCCCCGGACAGGGGGCTTACGAGCAGTACTTC. This encodes CATSDSLPGQGAYEQYF.

This sequence joins TRBV13 and TRBJ2-2, with D perhaps TRBD1 (6 bases). The CDR3 has 13 residues. Germline loops: CDR1 PRHDT, CDR2 FYEKMQ (reference sequence). Trimming left V 0 bases short and J 7 bases short, with 6 bases between. The CDR3 nucleotides are TGTGCCAGCAGCTTAGGGGACAGCGGGGAGCTGTTTTTT. This sequence encodes CASSLGDSGELFF.

The sample holds a few counts of this clonotype. V is TRBV6-5 and J is TRBJ2-7; unclear D gene. Trimming removed 1 base at V and 0 bases at J, with 13 bases between. This CDR3 is 16 amino acids long. CDR1 MNHEY and CDR2 SVGAGI come from the germline V gene. Here the CDR3 reads CASSYLSSEASYEQYF. The CDR3 region has the DNA TGTGCCAGCAGTTACTTAAGTTCAGAGGCCTCCTACGAGCAGTACTTC.

This clonotype occurred many times. V usage is TRBV24-1 and J usage is TRBJ2-5; D is tentatively TRBD1 or TRBD2 (5 bases each). Trimming cost V 3 bases and J 4 bases, with 14 bases left between them. The length of the CDR3 is 15 residues. The germline CDR1 and CDR2 sequences are KGHDR and SFDVKD. The CDR3 nucleotides are TGTGCCACCAGTGATGTTGGGGGAGCTGTAGAGACCCAGTACTTC. Translation: CATSDVGGAVETQYF.

This chain connects TRBV7-2 to TRBJ1-5; the D is unclear. V lost 2 bases and J lost 0, with 8 bases in between. Germline CDR1 SGHTA, CDR2 FQGNSA. There are 15 residues in the CDR3. The CDR3 loop is CASSLRLFSNQPQHF. CDR3 in DNA: TGTGCCAGCAGCTTACGGTTGTTTAGCAATCAGCCCCAGCATTTT.

The chain links TRBV7-2 to TRBJ2-7; 9 bases line up with TRBD1. The germline V gene has CDR1 SGHTA and CDR2 FQGNSA. The CDR3 has 14 residues. The trim removed 7 bases at V and 6 bases at J, leaving 10 bases unmatched. In nucleotides, the CDR3 is TGTGCCAGCATGGGGGGACAGGGACTATTCGAGCAGTACTTC. Its protein is CASMGGQGLFEQYF.

V and J are TRBV7-2 and TRBJ2-3; 8 bases are a match to TRBD2. The CDR3 is 16 amino acids. Trimming removed 5 bases from V and 6 bases from J; junction bases left unmatched: 13. The V gene's germline CDR1 is SGHTA and CDR2 FQGNSA. The CDR3 spells CASSPSPGTRSDTQYF. CDR3 bases: TGTGCCAGCAGCCCTTCGCCCGGGACTAGGTCTGATACGCAGTATTTT.

This clonotype has just one count. The V gene is TRBV15, the J gene TRBJ2-7; 9 bases match TRBD2. The CDR3 is made up of 13 amino acids. The V gene's germline CDR1 is LNHNV and CDR2 YYDKDF (reference sequence). Trimming cost V 8 bases and J 2 bases; bases outside gene matches: 4. The CDR3 loop reads CATAAGGPYEQYF. DNA of the CDR3: TGTGCCACCGCGGCGGGAGGGCCCTACGAGCAGTACTTC.